This is a list of T cell receptor beta chains from one sample in a study of shared clonotypes between healthy human individuals. Some clones are missing from TCRdb's copy, which holds only in-frame ones; the method was immunoSEQ multiplex PCR. The data contain 2 million to 2.5 million clones, approximately 96% of them seen just once; the ten biggest clones take up about 0.13%. Sequencing was carried out using naive CD4+ T cells sorted from blood. These receptors were obtained from a man aged 18 to 30 in good health. The CDR3 runs from the conserved cysteine through the conserved F or W. A D gene is named only where the DNA matches it firmly. Not every row has a clone size; where given, it reads once, few, many or a size class.

V gene	clone size	D gene	J gene	CDR3 DNA	CDR3 protein
TRBV11-2	NA	TRBD2	TRBJ2-3	TGTGCCAGCACCTTGAGGCTAGCGGGTAGCACAGATACGCAGTATTTT	CASTLRLAGSTDTQYF
TRBV27	NA	TRBD1	TRBJ1-2	TGTGCCAGCGTCGGGACAGTTGGTGGCTACACCTTC	CASVGTVGGYTF
TRBV7-8	NA	NA	TRBJ2-7	TGTGCCAGCAGCTTTACGGGCTCCTACGAGCAGTACTTC	CASSFTGSYEQYF
TRBV7-9	NA	NA	TRBJ2-7	TGTGCCAGCAGCCTGCAGGACGAGCAGTACTTC	CASSLQDEQYF
TRBV5-5	once	TRBD1	TRBJ2-1	TGTGCCAGCAGCTTGGCTCTGACAGGGGACAATGAGCAGTTCTTC	CASSLALTGDNEQFF
TRBV18	NA	NA	TRBJ1-2	TGTGCCAGCTCACCAGACAGTGGGGGCTATGGCTACACCTTC	CASSPDSGGYGYTF
TRBV7-2	NA	TRBD2	TRBJ2-1	TGTGCCAGCAGCTTAGGCAATCTAGCGGGGATGAGACATGAGCAGTTCTTC	CASSLGNLAGMRHEQFF
TRBV11-2	NA	NA	TRBJ2-5	TGTGCCAGCAGCTTTGGAGCTTCCCCCCAAGAGACCCAGTACTTC	CASSFGASPQETQYF
TRBV19	NA	NA	TRBJ2-1	TGTGCCAGTACCCCTCGAGGGATAGGGTCCTACAATGAGCAGTTCTTC	CASTPRGIGSYNEQFF
TRBV10-3	NA	NA	TRBJ2-7	TGTGCCACTAGAAAAGGGGGTACAAATAACTACGAGCAGTACTTC	CATRKGGTNNYEQYF
TRBV10-1	once	NA	TRBJ2-2	TGCGCCAGCAGTGCGGATAGGAACACCGGGGAGCTGTTTTTT	CASSADRNTGELFF
TRBV4-3	NA	NA	TRBJ1-2	TGCGCCAGCAGCCAAGACAGGACCTATGGCTACACCTTC	CASSQDRTYGYTF
TRBV30	NA	NA	TRBJ2-7	TGTGCCTGGAAGGCCAGCTCCTACGAGCAGTACTTC	CAWKASSYEQYF
TRBV6-5	once	TRBD1	TRBJ2-7	TGTGCCAGCTTCCCCCCCGGGACAGCCTTCTACGAGCAGTACTTC	CASFPPGTAFYEQYF